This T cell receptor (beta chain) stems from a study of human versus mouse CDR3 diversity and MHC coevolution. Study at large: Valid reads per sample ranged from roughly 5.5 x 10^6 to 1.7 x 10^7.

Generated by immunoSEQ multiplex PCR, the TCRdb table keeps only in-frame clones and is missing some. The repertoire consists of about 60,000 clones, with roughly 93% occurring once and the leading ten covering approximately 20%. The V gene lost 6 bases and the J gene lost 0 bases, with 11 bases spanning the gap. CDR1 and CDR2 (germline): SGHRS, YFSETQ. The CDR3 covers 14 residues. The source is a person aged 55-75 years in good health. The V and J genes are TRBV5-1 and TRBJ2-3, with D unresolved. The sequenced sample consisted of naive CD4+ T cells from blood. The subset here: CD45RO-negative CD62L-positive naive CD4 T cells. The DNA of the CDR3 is TGCGCCAGCAAGGAGCCAACTAGCACAGATACGCAGTATTTT. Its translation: CASKEPTSTDTQYF.